The 25 T cell receptor beta chains reported below all come from one sample, sequenced in a study of OX40 agonist ivuxolimab in advanced cancers. Profiled with immunoSEQ multiplex PCR; TCRdb holds only in-frame clones, not every one. Seen here are tens of thousands of clones, 88% observed once, and the top ten hold approximately 2.8%. Specimen: CD4+ or CD8+ T cells sorted from blood, collected in a trial of the OX40 agonist ivuxolimab. These receptors were taken from an adult with an advanced solid tumor such as melanoma, head and neck, liver or kidney cancer.

This chain connects TRBV6-5 to TRBJ2-3, with 10 bases aligning to TRBD1. V lost 0 bases, J lost 4 bases, and 1 base stayed unmatched. Germline assignment: CDR1 MNHEY and CDR2 SVGAGI. The CDR3 contains 15 residues. Here the CDR3 reads CASSYSGTGADTQYF. As DNA, the CDR3 is TGTGCCAGCAGTTACTCGGGGACAGGGGCAGATACGCAGTATTTT.

This sequence joins TRBV5-5 and TRBJ1-6; TRBD1 agrees at 7 bases. Germline-derived CDR1 and CDR2 are SGHKS and YYEKEE (reference sequence). The CDR3 contains 15 residues. J lost 5 bases, V lost 4 bases, and 6 bases had no gene match. The CDR3 is CASSPGTENNSPLHF. The DNA for the CDR3 is TGTGCCAGCAGCCCAGGGACAGAAAATAATTCACCCCTCCACTTT.

The chain is built from TRBV9 and TRBJ2-3; TRBD2 aligns across 11 bases. Germline lookup yields CDR1 SGDLS and CDR2 YYNGEE. V dropped 2 bases and J dropped 6; count of bases not matched to a gene: 5. The CDR3 has 15 amino acids. The CDR3 sequence: CASSVTSGSVDTQYF. CDR3 in DNA: TGTGCCAGCAGCGTTACTAGCGGGAGTGTGGATACGCAGTATTTT.

The genes are TRBV19 and TRBJ2-1; 13 nucleotides agree with TRBD2. Germline loops: CDR1 LNHDA, CDR2 SQIVND (reference sequence). The CDR3 covers 16 residues. V shed 0 bases, J shed 6 bases, and the junction held 2 bases outside the gene matches. CDR3: CASSIELAGGLNEQFF. CDR3 nucleotides: TGTGCCAGTAGTATAGAACTAGCGGGAGGGCTCAATGAGCAGTTCTTC.

This chain links TRBV28 with TRBJ1-2; 8 bases match TRBD1. This CDR3 has 15 residues. Germline trimming cut 7 bases from V and 6 bases from J; bases unmatched to any gene: 13. In germline, CDR1 is MDHEN, CDR2 SYDVKM. The CDR3 sequence: CASTLRTGRVDGYTF. The CDR3 DNA reads TGTGCCAGCACCCTCCGGACAGGGCGGGTCGATGGCTACACCTTC.

The chain employs TRBV2 and TRBJ2-5; TRBD2 agrees at 9 bases. Trimming took 6 bases from V and 2 from J; bases not matched to a gene: 4. Germline V CDR1 and CDR2: SNHLY, FYNNEI. The CDR3 spans 14 residues. CDR3 DNA sequence: TGTGCCAGCAGCCCGGGACTAGCACAAGAGACCCAGTACTTC. This gives the protein CASSPGLAQETQYF. The variable domain in full, completed from reference TRBV2 and TRBJ2-5, reads EPEVTQTPSHQVTQMGQEVILRCVPISNHLYFYWYRQILGQKVEFLVSFYNNEISEKSEIFDDQFSVERPDGSNFTLKIRSTKLEDSAMYFCASSPGLAQETQYFGPGTRLLVL.

The gene calls are TRBV15 and TRBJ2-3; tentatively, D is TRBD2 (5 bases). CDR3 length: 17 residues. Germline values: CDR1 LNHNV, CDR2 YYDKDF (reference sequence). Trimming stripped 0 bases from V and 2 bases from J, with 15 bases between. As DNA, the CDR3 is TGTGCCACCAGCAGAGATCGGGCTAGCTGGGCCACAGATACGCAGTATTTT. It yields the protein CATSRDRASWATDTQYF.

This clone was detected once. The V gene is TRBV7-8, the J gene TRBJ2-7; 9 bases line up with TRBD1. The CDR3 is 14 amino acids. V gave up 5 bases and J gave up 6 bases; unmatched junction bases: 8. The germline V gene has CDR1 SGHVS and CDR2 FQNEAQ. The CDR3 reads CASSLGQGTVEQYF. CDR3 nucleotides: TGTGCCAGCAGCCTCGGACAGGGGACCGTCGAGCAGTACTTC.

This clone is a singleton in its sample. CDR3 loop: CASSPDRVDTIYF. The CDR3, as DNA: TGTGCCAGCTCACCAGACAGGGTTGACACCATATATTTT. This chain connects TRBV18 to TRBJ1-3; TRBD1 agrees at 7 bases. V was clipped by 2 bases and J by 8 bases; unmatched bases: 3. From germline, CDR1 is KGHSH and CDR2 LQKENI. The CDR3 has 13 residues.

V usage is TRBV5-4 and J usage is TRBJ2-5, with 8 bases fitting TRBD1. Germline CDR1 is SGHNT and CDR2 is YYREEE (reference sequence). The trim removed 0 bases at V and 1 base at J, leaving 2 bases unmatched. The CDR3 runs 15 residues. CDR3 sequence: CASSLGTGSQETQYF. The CDR3 coding sequence is TGTGCCAGCAGCTTGGGGACAGGGAGCCAAGAGACCCAGTACTTC.

This clone was observed at least ten times. The CDR3 DNA is TGTGCCAGTAGTACCTCCATGGATGGAGGAGGCTACACCTTC. Translated, it gives CASSTSMDGGGYTF. The chain uses TRBV19 and TRBJ1-2; D gene ambiguous. The V gene's germline CDR1 is LNHDA and CDR2 SQIVND (reference sequence). CDR3 length: 14 residues. V was clipped by 4 bases and J by 8 bases, with 17 bases between them.

This chain joins TRBV7-3 and TRBJ2-5; TRBD1 aligns across 7 bases. The CDR3 length is 15 residues. Germline loops: CDR1 SGHTA, CDR2 FQGTGA. J gave up 5 bases and V 8 bases, and 14 bases lay outside the gene matches. CDR3 loop: CASLEGGRRKETQYF. DNA of the CDR3: TGTGCCAGCCTTGAAGGGGGCAGGAGGAAGGAGACCCAGTACTTC.

This clone appeared a single time. CDR3 in DNA: TGTGCCAGCTCACGGTCTAATCGGGGGGATCAGCCCCAGCATTTT. Translating gives CASSRSNRGDQPQHF. The chain couples TRBV18 to TRBJ1-5; a possible D gene is TRBD1 (5 bases). Trimming stripped 4 bases from V and 5 bases from J, with 15 bases between. CDR1 is KGHSH, CDR2 LQKENI, per germline. The CDR3 covers 15 residues.

The CDR3 nucleotides read TGTGCCAGCAGCTTAACAGAGTACCAAGAGACCCAGTACTTC. It yields the protein CASSLTEYQETQYF. The genes are TRBV7-2 and TRBJ2-5, with D unresolved. This CDR3 contains 14 residues. Germline values: CDR1 SGHTA, CDR2 FQGNSA. V shed 2 bases and J shed 0 bases, with 7 bases lying between them.

This chain joins TRBV4-1 and TRBJ1-5; 9 positions agree with TRBD1. CDR1 MGHRA and CDR2 YSYEKL come from the germline V gene. This CDR3 is 15 amino acids long. Trimming took 5 bases from V and 4 from J; bases not matched to a gene: 6. The CDR3 bases are TGCGCCAGCAGCGGGCGACAGGGGGTTAATCAGCCCCAGCATTTT. Protein sequence: CASSGRQGVNQPQHF.

CDR3 in amino acids: CASSPNTGASGNTIYF. DNA of the CDR3: TGTGCCAGCAGCCCTAACACAGGGGCCTCTGGAAACACCATATATTTT. The rearrangement links TRBV7-2 to TRBJ1-3, with 7 bases lining up with TRBD1. The CDR3 totals 16 residues. J gave up 0 bases and V 5 bases, and 7 bases lay outside the gene matches. Germline CDR1 SGHTA, CDR2 FQGNSA.

This chain connects TRBV6-6 to TRBJ2-2; tentative D call: TRBD1 (6 bases). Trimming removed 6 bases at V and 2 bases at J, with 10 bases between. From germline, CDR1 is MNHNY and CDR2 SVGAGI (reference sequence). This CDR3 is built from 14 residues. CDR3 in DNA: TGTGCCAGCAGGCAGGACAGCAACACCGGGGAGCTGTTTTTT. Translating gives CASRQDSNTGELFF.

The CDR3 region is CASSVGTSGRGRLETQYF. The CDR3, as DNA: TGTGCCAGCAGCGTAGGGACTAGCGGGAGAGGCCGCTTAGAGACCCAGTACTTC. The chain has TRBV9 and TRBJ2-5; 13 bases line up with TRBD2. Unmatched junction bases numbered 9, after V lost 0 bases and J lost 4 bases. CDR1 is SGDLS, CDR2 YYNGEE, per germline. The length of the CDR3 is 18 residues.

J is TRBJ1-3 and V is TRBV19, with a weak D call TRBD1 (5 bases). Germline V gives CDR1 LNHDA, CDR2 SQIVND (reference sequence). The CDR3 has 14 amino acids. Deletions cut 3 bases from V and 4 bases from J, with 10 bases between. CDR3 region: CASSMGVSGNTIYF. CDR3 coding DNA: TGTGCCAGTAGTATGGGGGTGTCCGGAAACACCATATATTTT.

The chain recombines TRBV10-2 with TRBJ1-1, with 7 positions matching TRBD1. The CDR3 loop spans 17 amino acids. The germline gives CDR1 WSHSY, CDR2 SAAADI. Trimming at V came to 1 base and at J to 0 bases, leaving 8 bases not matched to a gene. CDR3 protein: CASSEWSGGTMNTEAFF. CDR3 sequence (DNA): TGCGCCAGCAGTGAGTGGTCAGGGGGTACTATGAACACTGAAGCTTTCTTT.

A single count supports this clone. The V and J genes are TRBV28 and TRBJ2-3, with D tentatively TRBD1 (6 bases). Germline values: CDR1 MDHEN, CDR2 SYDVKM. The CDR3 is 15 amino acids. Trimming cost V 6 bases and J 0 bases, with 13 bases left between them. The DNA for the CDR3 is TGTGCCAGCAGCCTAGGGGGATCTAGCACAGATACGCAGTATTTT. The encoded protein is CASSLGGSSTDTQYF.

The chain combines TRBV4-1 with TRBJ2-6; D is perhaps TRBD2 (5 bases). Germline values: CDR1 MGHRA, CDR2 YSYEKL. V was clipped by 1 base and J by 1 base, with 5 bases between them. The CDR3 runs 15 residues. The CDR3 region is CASSQGTSGANVLTF. CDR3 bases: TGCGCCAGCAGCCAAGGGACTTCTGGGGCCAACGTCCTGACTTTC.

The chain uses TRBV7-8 and TRBJ2-2; TRBD2 matches at 8 bases. The CDR3 spans 15 residues. Germline V gene lookup returns CDR1 SGHVS and CDR2 FQNEAQ. V was pared by 0 bases and J by 4 bases, with 1 base of the junction left unmatched. The CDR3 sequence is CASSLAGGATGELFF. In DNA, the CDR3 is TGTGCCAGCAGCTTAGCCGGGGGGGCCACCGGGGAGCTGTTTTTT.

The chain recombines TRBV19 with TRBJ2-5, with D possibly matching TRBD1 (6 bases). The V gene's germline CDR1 is LNHDA and CDR2 SQIVND (reference sequence). There are 13 residues in the CDR3. V gave up 4 bases and J gave up 7 bases, with 13 bases separating them. Written as DNA, the CDR3 is TGTGCCAGTAGTACCAGGGGCGACGGGACCCAGTACTTC. Amino acid sequence: CASSTRGDGTQYF. The whole variable domain, filled in from reference TRBV19 and TRBJ2-5, reads DGGITQSPKYLFRKEGQNVTLSCEQNLNHDAMYWYRQDPGQGLRLIYYSQIVNDFQKGDIAEGYSVSREKKESFPLTVTSAQKNPTAFYLCASSTRGDGTQYFGPGTRLLVL.

The chain carries TRBV6-1 and TRBJ2-6, with D maybe TRBD2 (6 bases). Between the trimmed V and J ends, which lost 0 bases and 2 bases, there was a span of 8 bases. This CDR3 comprises 16 residues. Germline lookup yields CDR1 MNHNS and CDR2 SASEGT. The CDR3 DNA reads as TGTGCCAGCAGTGAAGCGGGAGGCGCTGGGGCCAACGTCCTGACTTTC. This codes for CASSEAGGAGANVLTF.